This paragraph covers one T cell receptor beta chain sequence. Some clones are missing from TCRdb's copy, which holds only in-frame ones; the method was immunoSEQ multiplex PCR. The sample yields roughly 160,000 clones, 88% seen once. The source of the sample is a study of control samples from healthy donors and cancer patients. V shed 1 base and J 5 bases; nucleotides not matched to a gene: 7. This CDR3 is built from 16 residues. Per germline, CDR1 LGHDT and CDR2 YNNKEL (reference sequence). This TCR came from a woman in her 30s in good health. The specimen was blood. The chain employs TRBV3-1 (or the pseudogene TRBV3-2) and TRBJ2-3; 9 bases match TRBD2. The CDR3 nucleotides are TGTGCCAGCAGCCAAGGGCCCAGCGGGGGGAGAGATACGCAGTATTTT. Translation gives CASSQGPSGGRDTQYF.